Presented here are 10 T cell receptor beta chains from one specimen sequenced in a study of blood T cell repertoires in COVID-19. Clones were sequenced by immunoSEQ multiplex PCR, and TCRdb holds only the in-frame ones, with some missing. The sample contains 96,000 or so clones, approximately 91% of which appear only once. The sample consisted of peripheral blood. The origin of the receptors is a man aged 60 to 69 with acute or convalescent COVID-19.

The CDR3 DNA follows: TGTGCCAGCAGCCCAGAATTAGCTTCTAGCTCCTACAATGAGCAGTTCTTC. As protein: CASSPELASSSYNEQFF. The rearrangement joins TRBV7-2 to TRBJ2-1; no firm D call. Trimming took off 5 bases at V and 0 bases at J, with 17 bases between the two ends. Germline values: CDR1 SGHTA, CDR2 FQGNSA. This CDR3 comprises 17 residues.

This chain connects TRBV10-2 to TRBJ1-3, with a weak D call TRBD1 (6 bases). Trimming pared 6 bases from V and 2 bases from J, leaving 11 bases between. CDR1 is WSHSY, CDR2 SAAADI, per germline. The CDR3 loop spans 14 amino acids. The CDR3 here is CASRAAGAGNTIYF. The DNA for the CDR3 is TGCGCCAGCAGAGCCGCAGGGGCTGGAAACACCATATATTTT.

This chain joins TRBV27 and TRBJ1-6, with D possibly matching TRBD1 (5 bases). The CDR3 consists of 13 residues. Trimming left V 5 bases short and J 9 bases short, with 11 bases between. The germline gives CDR1 MNHEY, CDR2 SMNVEV (reference sequence). The CDR3: CASSPSQGSPLHF. The CDR3 DNA sequence: TGTGCCAGCAGTCCCAGCCAGGGTTCACCCCTCCACTTT.

The DNA for the CDR3 is TGTGCCAGCAGTTTATTGTCCGGGGGGGGCTTCACAGATACGCAGTATTTT. Protein product: CASSLLSGGGFTDTQYF. The chain joins TRBV28 to TRBJ2-3; 8 bases align to TRBD2. The germline V gene has CDR1 MDHEN and CDR2 SYDVKM. V lost 1 base to trimming and J lost 2 bases; unmatched junction nucleotides: 8. CDR3 length equals 17 residues.

The V gene is TRBV9, the J gene TRBJ1-3; weak D call: TRBD1 (6 bases). The CDR3 is 17 amino acids. Germline CDR1 is SGDLS and CDR2 is YYNGEE. Trimming removed 4 bases at V and 0 bases at J, with 17 bases between. The CDR3: CASSLGGTSTSGNTIYF. The CDR3 nucleotides are TGTGCCAGCAGCCTAGGGGGGACTTCCACCTCTGGAAACACCATATATTTT.

The rearrangement joins TRBV6-5 to TRBJ1-5; D is undetermined. V was cut by 5 bases and J by 2 bases, with 13 bases left in between. CDR1 is MNHEY and CDR2 is SVGAGI in the germline V gene. The CDR3 length is 15 residues. The CDR3 DNA sequence: TGTGCCAGCAGTACCGTAGCAGAGCGCAATCAGCCCCAGCATTTT. Its translation: CASSTVAERNQPQHF.

In its sample, this clone was seen once. The rearrangement links TRBV6-5 to TRBJ2-7, with 7 nucleotides matching TRBD1. The V and J ends lost 5 bases and 0 bases, in that order; junction bases with no gene match: 7. Looked up from germline, CDR1 is MNHEY and CDR2 is SVGAGI. This CDR3 spans 15 amino acids. This CDR3 is CASSPDRVSSYEQYF. CDR3 DNA: TGTGCCAGCAGTCCCGACAGGGTTAGCTCCTACGAGCAGTACTTC.

V and J are TRBV6-5 and TRBJ2-5, with D possibly being TRBD1 (7 bases). The CDR3 sequence is 15 residues long. Trimming pared 2 bases from V and 2 bases from J, leaving 12 bases between. Germline CDR1 reads MNHEY; CDR2 reads SVGAGI. The CDR3 DNA follows: TGTGCCAGCAGTTACCTGACAGGGAGGCAAGAGACCCAGTACTTC. It yields the protein CASSYLTGRQETQYF.

CDR3 bases: TGTGCCAGCAGTTTGAACAGGGGACCTAGCTCTGGAAACACCATATATTTT. Residues: CASSLNRGPSSGNTIYF. The chain combines TRBV28 with TRBJ1-3; TRBD1 aligns across 7 bases. V lost 3 bases, J lost 0 bases, and 8 bases stayed unmatched. This CDR3 comprises 17 residues. Germline V gene data show CDR1 as MDHEN and CDR2 as SYDVKM.

For the CDR3, the DNA is TGTGCCACCAGCGAAGAAGTGGCAGGGGGTCAAGAGACCCAGTACTTC. Its translation is CATSEEVAGGQETQYF. V and J are TRBV15 and TRBJ2-5, with 7 bases that match TRBD1. The CDR3 contains 16 residues. From germline, CDR1 is LNHNV and CDR2 YYDKDF (reference sequence). After removal of 5 bases from V and 2 bases from J, the junction contained 11 bases not matched to a gene.